The clone carrying this TCR beta chain was counted once. From blood CD8+ and CD4+ T cells, TCR beta sequences were generated. The data belong to a study of CD8 T cells in Susac syndrome. Trimming took 4 bases from V and 7 from J; bases not matched to a gene: 15. Germline V lookup: CDR1 SGHDT, CDR2 YYEEEE. This CDR3 has 17 amino acids. Reverse transcription of roughly 0.45 to 1 ug RNA used random hexamers. TCRdb reprocessed the immunoSEQ multiplex PCR reads with MiXCR, giving one entry per CDR3 protein. The table has some 180,000 distinct CDR3 sequences, roughly 94% seen once. The gene calls are TRBV5-6 and TRBJ2-2; TRBD1 aligns across 8 bases. Specimen: CD4+ T cells from PBMCs. The sequence was collected from a human donor with Susac syndrome. For the CDR3, the DNA is TGTGCCAGCAGCCCGGCCCCGGGACAGGCGGTAATCGGGGAGCTGTTTTTT. This sequence encodes CASSPAPGQAVIGELFF.